The 27 T cell receptor beta chains below all came from one sample that was sequenced in a study of blood T cells in healthy people across ages. Then a second PCR, running roughly 7 to 11 cycles, was carried out with a sample-barcoded 5' primer and a J-beta primer mix. In TCRdb, the 5' RACE reads were re-called with MiXCR into one record per CDR3 protein. This sample carries roughly 1,700,000 distinct CDR3 sequences, 28% of them seen once, and the ten largest clones take about 7.7%. The sample taken for sequencing was blood. The receptors stem from a woman in her twenties or thirties in good health.

J is TRBJ2-3 and V is TRBV7-6; TRBD2 aligns across 9 bases. Germline assignment: CDR1 SGHVS and CDR2 FNYEAQ. The CDR3 has 14 amino acids. With V trimmed by 5 bases and J by 8 bases, 8 bases remained unmatched. As DNA, the CDR3 is TGTGCCAGCAGCCACCGGCGGGAGGGCCTTACGCAGTATTTT. It codes for CASSHRREGLTQYF.

This clonotype was observed at least ten times. The V and J genes are TRBV6-1 and TRBJ2-6; 9 bases map to TRBD1. V lost 5 bases and J lost 0; bases outside the gene matches: 8. Per the germline V gene, CDR1 is MNHNS and CDR2 is SASEGT. This CDR3 region has 18 residues. The CDR3 region is CASSQRTGVISGANVLTF. The CDR3 nucleotides read TGTGCCAGCAGTCAAAGGACAGGGGTCATCTCTGGGGCCAACGTCCTGACTTTC.

This clonotype showed up just a few times. DNA for the CDR3: TGTGCCACCGCTCGATTAGGTAGCAATCAGCCCCAGCATTTT. Protein: CATARLGSNQPQHF. This rearrangement joins TRBV15 to TRBJ1-5; D call uncertain. This CDR3 contains 14 residues. The germline gives CDR1 LNHNV, CDR2 YYDKDF (reference sequence). Trimming took 8 bases from V and 0 from J, leaving 11 bases between them.

This chain connects TRBV5-1 to TRBJ2-7; 7 nucleotides line up with TRBD1. Trimming removed 3 bases from V and 6 bases from J; junction bases left unmatched: 21. Germline loops: CDR1 SGHRS, CDR2 YFSETQ. The CDR3 is made up of 18 amino acids. CDR3 region: CASSSPSLWTGGGSEQYF. CDR3 sequence (DNA): TGCGCCAGCAGCTCACCCTCCCTATGGACAGGAGGAGGTTCCGAGCAGTACTTC.

This clonotype was recorded a few times. The junction departs from germline at one end; a sequencing error may be responsible. J is TRBJ2-7 and V is TRBV27; tentatively, D is TRBD1 or TRBD2 (6 bases each). Germline V CDR1 and CDR2: MNHEY, SMNVEV (reference sequence). CDR3 length: 15 amino acids. The CDR3 nucleotides read TGTGCCAACAGTTCGGGGGCCGGGGGAACCTACGAGCAGTACTTC. Its translation: CANSSGAGGTYEQYF.

This sequence joins TRBV19 and TRBJ2-1, with 13 nucleotides matching TRBD2. V was clipped by 5 bases and J by 0 bases; unmatched bases: 13. The CDR3 runs to 20 residues. CDR1 is LNHDA and CDR2 is SQIVND in the germline V gene (reference sequence). CDR3 nucleotides: TGTGCCAGTAGTGCTCCCCCCGGGACTAGCGGGGAGAGCTCCTACAATGAGCAGTTCTTC. Its translation: CASSAPPGTSGESSYNEQFF. The full variable domain, in which reference TRBV19 and TRBJ2-1 provide the parts outside the CDR3, is DGGITQSPKYLFRKEGQNVTLSCEQNLNHDAMYWYRQDPGQGLRLIYYSQIVNDFQKGDIAEGYSVSREKKESFPLTVTSAQKNPTAFYLCASSAPPGTSGESSYNEQFFGPGTRLTVL.

This clonotype was seen a handful of times. This chain links TRBV12-3 or TRBV12-4 with TRBJ1-1, with unresolved D. The CDR3 consists of 14 residues. The ends were cut back, 6 bases at V and 3 bases at J, with 14 bases in the middle. CDR3 DNA sequence: TGTGCCAGCAGCCCTGGTCTACTTTACACTGAAGCTTTCTTT. It yields the protein CASSPGLLYTEAFF.

This clonotype was detected only a few times. This chain links TRBV6-5 with TRBJ1-1; a possible D gene is TRBD1 (6 bases). Between the trimmed V and J ends, which lost 5 bases and 5 bases, there was a span of 15 bases. Germline CDR1 MNHEY, CDR2 SVGAGI. This CDR3 region has 14 residues. The CDR3 sequence: CASSRQATGTEAFF. DNA for the CDR3: TGTGCCAGCAGTCGACAGGCCACGGGGACTGAAGCTTTCTTT.

This clonotype showed up just a few times. The chain combines TRBV29-1 with TRBJ2-1; D may match TRBD1 or TRBD2 (5 bases each). V gave up 6 bases and J gave up 15 bases, with 21 bases separating them. Germline V gives CDR1 SQVTM, CDR2 ANQGSEA. The length of the CDR3 is 12 residues. CDR3 in DNA: TGCAGCGTCGCTGCGAGGGACCTAACCTCGTTCTTC. Translated: CSVAARDLTSFF.

The chain has TRBV20-1 and TRBJ2-1; D perhaps matches TRBD2 (5 bases). Trimming removed 3 bases at V and 0 bases at J, with 9 bases between. The CDR3 extends over 14 amino acids. Germline loops: CDR1 DFQATT, CDR2 SNEGSKA (reference sequence). CDR3 bases: TGCAGTGCTAGCGCCGGGAACTCCTACAATGAGCAGTTCTTC. The encoded protein is CSASAGNSYNEQFF.

This clonotype was detected only once. A much larger clone lies a single base off, so this may be a read error. The genes are TRBV20-1 and TRBJ2-4; D perhaps matches TRBD2 (7 bases). Germline V CDR1 and CDR2: DFQATT, SNEGSKA (reference sequence). CDR3 size: 14 residues. The germline V and J ends were trimmed by 7 bases and 3 bases, with 16 bases remaining between them. CDR3: CSVTRGGNKNIQYF. CDR3 in DNA: TGCAGTGTAACGAGGGGGGGAAACAAAAACATTCAGTACTTC.

The chain recombines TRBV6-5 with TRBJ2-5, with 9 bases fitting TRBD1. The end of the DNA fits TRBJ2-7 better, so the J call may be wrong. This CDR3 region has 15 residues. Per the germline V gene, CDR1 is MNHEY and CDR2 is SVGAGI. This CDR3 reads CASSYSNRGLDEQYF. The CDR3 coding sequence is TGTGCCAGCAGTTACTCCAACAGGGGGCTAGACGAGCAGTACTTC.

This clonotype was recorded a few times. The V and J genes are TRBV7-6 and TRBJ2-5, with D maybe TRBD1 (6 bases). Trimming removed 4 bases from V and 5 bases from J, with 14 bases in between. CDR3 length equals 14 residues. From germline, CDR1 is SGHVS and CDR2 FNYEAQ. This CDR3 reads CASSSRQVGETQYF. DNA of the CDR3: TGTGCCAGCAGCTCCCGACAGGTCGGGGAGACCCAGTACTTC.

The sample holds a few counts of this clonotype. The chain links TRBV10-3 to TRBJ2-7, with no clear D. The CDR3 contains 12 residues. Germline CDR1 is ENHRY and CDR2 is SYGVKD. The V end lost 0 bases, the J end lost 5 bases, and 5 bases lay between the germline ends. The CDR3 DNA reads TGTGCCATCAGTGAGTCCGACGACGAGCAGTACTTC. Translation gives CAISESDDEQYF.

This clonotype has only a few counts. This chain connects TRBV13 to TRBJ2-7, with D tentatively TRBD1 (6 bases). The germline CDR1 and CDR2 sequences are PRHDT and FYEKMQ (reference sequence). Deletions cut 5 bases from V and 5 bases from J, with 19 bases between. CDR3 length: 15 residues. The CDR3 coding sequence is TGTGCCAGCAGCGCTCCCTACAGGGTCGGCGACGAGCAGTACTTC. Residues: CASSAPYRVGDEQYF.

For this clonotype: A much larger clone lies one base from this, so it may be a read error. The gene calls are TRBV7-2 and TRBJ1-2; no clear D gene. The germline V gene encodes CDR1 SGHTA and CDR2 FQGNSA. The length of the CDR3 is 14 residues. Between the trimmed V and J ends, which lost 5 bases and 4 bases, there was a span of 14 bases. CDR3 region: CASSQKGASYGYTF. In DNA, the CDR3 is TGTGCCAGCAGCCAAAAGGGAGCCAGCTATGGCTACACCTTC.

This clonotype came up many times. V is TRBV3-1 and J is TRBJ2-7; D is unclear. This CDR3 region has 15 residues. Trimming pared 0 bases from V and 2 bases from J, leaving 11 bases between. The V gene's germline CDR1 is LGHDT and CDR2 YNNKEL (reference sequence). The CDR3 reads CASSQDRRATYEQYF. The CDR3, as DNA: TGTGCCAGCAGCCAAGATCGCCGTGCGACCTACGAGCAGTACTTC.

To note about this clonotype: Given a much more abundant clone one base away, this may be a read error. The genes are TRBV10-3 and TRBJ1-2; D unresolved. CDR1 and CDR2 from the germline V gene are ENHRY and SYGVKD. The CDR3 totals 13 residues. CDR3 sequence reads: CAISEQTHYGDTF. In nucleotides, the CDR3 is TGTGCCATCAGTGAGCAGACACACTATGGCGACACCTTC.

As concerns this clonotype: A read error may be the cause here, since a much bigger clone is one base away. DNA of the CDR3: TGTGCCTGCAGCGAAACCGGGGGACTAGCCAAAAACATTCAGTACTTC. This translates into CACSETGGLAKNIQYF. V is TRBV3-1 and J is TRBJ2-4; TRBD2 might be the D (6 bases). The germline V gene has CDR1 LGHDT and CDR2 YNNKEL (reference sequence). The CDR3 spans 16 residues.

This rearrangement joins TRBV12-3 or TRBV12-4 to TRBJ1-1, with D possibly being TRBD1 (6 bases). The CDR3 runs to 14 residues. Between the trimmed V and J ends, which lost 8 bases and 4 bases, there was a span of 17 bases. The CDR3: CASCLGQPVTEAFF. CDR3 nucleotide sequence: TGTGCCAGCTGCCTTGGACAGCCCGTCACTGAAGCTTTCTTT.

The chain couples TRBV24-1 to TRBJ2-1; D gene ambiguous. There are 15 residues in the CDR3. Trimming shortened V by 9 bases and J by 8 bases, and 22 bases separated the two germline ends. The germline gives CDR1 KGHDR, CDR2 SFDVKD. The CDR3 sequence: CATGDPSFRKDEQFF. Here the CDR3 DNA reads TGTGCCACCGGCGATCCCTCTTTCCGGAAAGATGAGCAGTTCTTC.

The chain carries TRBV6-2 or TRBV6-3 and TRBJ2-5; 7 bases match TRBD1. Trimming removed 6 bases from V and 3 bases from J; junction bases left unmatched: 7. Per the germline V gene, CDR1 is MNHEY and CDR2 is SVGEGT. This CDR3 has 14 amino acids. In DNA form, the CDR3 reads TGTGCCAGCAGCTACCTGACAGGGAAAGAGACCCAGTACTTC. Translation gives CASSYLTGKETQYF.

In this sample, this clonotype turned up many times. The V and J genes are TRBV4-1 and TRBJ1-2; perhaps TRBD1 as D (5 bases). The V end was cut by 2 bases, the J end by 4 bases, with 11 bases between. The CDR3 sequence is 14 residues long. From germline, CDR1 is MGHRA and CDR2 YSYEKL. The CDR3 sequence: CASSQTQGTYGYTF. The CDR3 bases are TGCGCCAGCAGCCAAACCCAGGGTACCTATGGCTACACCTTC.

This sequence joins TRBV6-2 or TRBV6-3 and TRBJ2-1, with 11 bases lining up with TRBD2. The V segment lost 1 base and the J segment 9 bases; nucleotides outside the gene matches: 20. This CDR3 contains 20 residues. Germline V gives CDR1 MNHEY, CDR2 SVGEGT. For the CDR3, the DNA is TGTGCCAGCAGTTACTTGGACAGGGGACCCCAAATAGCGGGAGGGAGTGAGCAGTTCTTC. This encodes CASSYLDRGPQIAGGSEQFF.

Concerning this clonotype: Since a much larger clone is just one base distant, this may be a read error. The rearrangement uses TRBV6-6 and TRBJ2-5; possible D gene TRBD2, 5 bases. Between the trimmed V and J ends, which lost 8 bases and 11 bases, there was a span of 27 bases. In germline, CDR1 is MNHNY, CDR2 SVGAGI (reference sequence). The CDR3 is 15 residues long. CDR3 amino acids: CASSVPRGLYNEQYF. The CDR3 DNA sequence: TGTGCCAGCTCTGTCCCCCGCGGGTTATACAATGAGCAGTACTTC.

This sequence joins TRBV20-1 and TRBJ2-7; 11 bases map to TRBD2. Losses at the gene ends were 5 bases for V and 4 bases for J; bases not matched to a gene: 10. The CDR3 is 15 residues long. Germline lookup yields CDR1 DFQATT and CDR2 SNEGSKA (reference sequence). The CDR3 is CSARSGLAGGYEQYF. CDR3 in DNA: TGCAGTGCTCGGAGCGGTCTAGCGGGAGGATACGAGCAGTACTTC.

This clonotype was seen at least ten times. The gene calls are TRBV5-1 and TRBJ2-7; tentative D call: TRBD2 (5 bases). V lost 5 bases to trimming and J lost 3 bases, with 12 bases between them. Germline V gene data show CDR1 as SGHRS and CDR2 as YFSETQ. There are 13 residues in the CDR3. The CDR3: CASSEGNNYEQYF. DNA for the CDR3: TGCGCCAGCAGTGAGGGAAACAACTACGAGCAGTACTTC.